This T cell receptor (beta chain) was recorded in a study of cytomegalovirus exposure and HLA in healthy donors. General study points: The study had only CMV serostatus as immune exposure information.

The PCR ran on 60 Vbeta and 13 Jbeta primers. Authors' data handling: Counted up in a later analysis, unique TCR beta chains came to around 80 million, with around 12 million shared. Some clones are missing from TCRdb's copy, which holds only in-frame ones; the method was immunoSEQ multiplex PCR. Clone size and the V and J calls come from that table; the DNA yielded D and trimming. Of around 93,000 clones listed, over 65% are singletons. A note on this clone: Its cognate antigen is unknown.

Trimming at V came to 8 bases and at J to 1 base, leaving 7 bases not matched to a gene. This CDR3 has 14 residues. Looked up from germline, CDR1 is SNHLY and CDR2 is FYNNEI. V and J are TRBV2 and TRBJ2-7; 8 nucleotides agree with TRBD2. The sequenced sample consisted of PBMCs. The receptor was derived from a man aged 45-65 years in good health and CMV-seronegative. CDR3 DNA: TGTGCCAGCCTTATCGGGGGGGGTTCCTACGAGCAGTACTTC. This gives the protein CASLIGGGSYEQYF. Together with reference TRBV2 and TRBJ2-7, the CDR3 gives the full variable domain: EPEVTQTPSHQVTQMGQEVILRCVPISNHLYFYWYRQILGQKVEFLVSFYNNEISEKSEIFDDQFSVERPDGSNFTLKIRSTKLEDSAMYFCASLIGGGSYEQYFGPGTRLTVT.